This T cell receptor beta chain appears in the sequencing data of a study of blood T cell repertoires in COVID-19. This clone was detected ten times or more. Authors' analysis steps: Nucleated cell counts were estimated from reference gene primer amplification. Clones were sequenced by immunoSEQ multiplex PCR, and TCRdb holds only the in-frame ones, with some missing. D and trimming were read from the DNA, whereas the V and J calls and clone size are those reported in that table. Here the sample spans about 210,000 clones, roughly 78% being singletons. Trimming pared 4 bases from V and 2 bases from J, leaving 12 bases between. Per germline, CDR1 LGHDT and CDR2 YNNKEL (reference sequence). The CDR3 has 14 amino acids.

Sequences were obtained from peripheral blood. V usage is TRBV3-1 (or the pseudogene TRBV3-2) and J usage is TRBJ2-7, with D perhaps TRBD2 (6 bases). This sequence originates from a woman between 35 and 50 years old with acute or convalescent COVID-19. This chain's CDR3 is CASSPRGGTYEQYF. The CDR3 DNA is TGTGCCAGCAGCCCTAGGGGCGGGACCTACGAGCAGTACTTC.